This T cell receptor beta chain came from a study of OX40 agonist ivuxolimab in advanced cancers. Study summary: Patient treatment consisted of intravenous ivuxolimab administration every 2 weeks at 0.01 to 10 mg/kg. Points from the study as a whole: At 0.1 to 3.0 mg/kg and by week 6, clonal expansion occurred in CD4+ and CD8+ blood T cells.

A word on this clone: Its matching antigen is unknown.

Libraries were prepared by immunoSEQ multiplex PCR; TCRdb keeps only in-frame clonotypes and omits some of them. The table has tens of thousands of clones, around 85% seen once. The CDR3 runs 11 residues. CDR1 and CDR2 (germline): GTSNPN, SVGIG (reference sequence). The junction had 10 bases not matched to a gene; V was cut back by 5 bases and J by 15 bases. The chain links TRBV30 to TRBJ2-1; 7 positions match TRBD2. Sequences were derived from CD4+ or CD8+ T cells sorted from blood, sampled in a trial of the OX40 agonist ivuxolimab. The source of this sequence is an adult with an advanced solid tumor such as melanoma, head and neck, liver or kidney cancer. DNA of the CDR3: TGTGCCTGGGGCGGGGACTATGGGGGGTTCTTC. Translated, it gives CAWGGDYGGFF. Filled out from reference TRBV30 and TRBJ2-1, the complete variable domain reads SQTIHQWPATLVQPVGSPLSLECTVEGTSNPNLYWYRQAAGRGLQLLFYSVGIGQISSEVPQNLSASRPQDRQFILSSKKLLLSDSGFYLCAWGGDYGGFFGPGTRLTVL.